This section outlines one T cell receptor beta chain sequence together with its context. Between the trimmed V and J ends, which lost 0 bases and 5 bases, there was a span of 13 bases. This CDR3 spans 15 amino acids. Germline V CDR1 and CDR2: MGHRA, YSYEKL. Treatment specified: 19 received Ad26.COV2.S at low or high dose, single or two shots; about five received placebo; per-sample allocation not given. Vaccine and placebo recipients were sampled on day 63 after the first injection. This record comes from a study of Ad26.COV2.S vaccination and SARS-CoV-2 variants. Study-wide context: Of the COV1001 trial arms, the Ad26.COV2.S arm included the donor.

Sequencing was performed with immunoSEQ multiplex PCR; in TCRdb, only in-frame clones are kept and a portion is missing. The sample has about 350,000 clones; roughly 90% are singletons. The sample was peripheral blood, taken in a trial of Ad26.COV2.S vaccine versus placebo. The receptor comes from a person aged 18-65 years who received the Ad26.COV2.S COVID-19 vaccine or a placebo. The V and J genes are TRBV4-1 and TRBJ2-5, with D possibly matching TRBD2 (6 bases). The CDR3, as DNA: TGCGCCAGCAGCCAAGAGGAGCGGGTGGTTGAGACCCAGTACTTC. This codes for CASSQEERVVETQYF.